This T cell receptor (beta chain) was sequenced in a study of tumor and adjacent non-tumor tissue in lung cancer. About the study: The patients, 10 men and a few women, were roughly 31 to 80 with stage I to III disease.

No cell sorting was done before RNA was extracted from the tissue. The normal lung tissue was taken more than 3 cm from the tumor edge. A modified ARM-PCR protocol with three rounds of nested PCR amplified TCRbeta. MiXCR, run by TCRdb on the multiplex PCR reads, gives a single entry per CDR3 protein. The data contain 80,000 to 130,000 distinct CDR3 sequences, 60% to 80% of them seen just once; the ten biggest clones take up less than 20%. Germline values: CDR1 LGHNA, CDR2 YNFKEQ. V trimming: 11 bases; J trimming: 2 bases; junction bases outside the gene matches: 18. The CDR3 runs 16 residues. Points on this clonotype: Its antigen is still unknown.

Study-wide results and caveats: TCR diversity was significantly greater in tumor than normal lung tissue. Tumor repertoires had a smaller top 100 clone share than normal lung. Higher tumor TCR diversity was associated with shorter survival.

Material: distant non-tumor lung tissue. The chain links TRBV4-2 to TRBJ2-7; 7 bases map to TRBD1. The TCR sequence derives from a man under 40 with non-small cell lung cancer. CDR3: CAYSQDGTDLPYEQYF. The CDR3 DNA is TGTGCCTACAGCCAAGACGGGACAGATCTACCCTACGAGCAGTACTTC.